These 20 T cell receptor beta chains originate from one sample sequenced in a study of blood T cell repertoires in COVID-19. Profiled with immunoSEQ multiplex PCR; TCRdb holds only in-frame clones, not every one. The sample has 350,000 to 400,000 clones, more than 80% seen once. Sequenced sample: peripheral blood. The source of these receptors is a woman aged 25 to 39 with COVID-19, enrolled during active disease.

The chain has TRBV2 and TRBJ1-4, with D maybe TRBD1 (5 bases). The V and J ends lost 2 bases and 2 bases respectively, with 6 bases between them. There are 14 residues in the CDR3. CDR1 and CDR2 from the germline V gene are SNHLY and FYNNEI. CDR3 protein: CASSEQGTNEKLFF. DNA of the CDR3: TGTGCCAGCAGTGAACAGGGCACTAATGAAAAACTGTTTTTT. The entire variable domain, with the rest obtained from reference TRBV2 and TRBJ1-4, is as follows: EPEVTQTPSHQVTQMGQEVILRCVPISNHLYFYWYRQILGQKVEFLVSFYNNEISEKSEIFDDQFSVERPDGSNFTLKIRSTKLEDSAMYFCASSEQGTNEKLFFGSGTQLSVL.

This clone was found once. In the same sample, other DNA sequences code for this CDR3. The chain combines TRBV4-3 with TRBJ2-3; 10 positions agree with TRBD2. The CDR3 contains 15 residues. Germline V gives CDR1 LGHNA, CDR2 YSLEER. V was pared by 3 bases and J by 0 bases, with 0 bases of the junction left unmatched. CDR3 residues: CASSQTSGSTDTQYF. DNA of the CDR3: TGCGCCAGCAGCCAGACTAGCGGGAGCACAGATACGCAGTATTTT.

This chain links TRBV6-5 with TRBJ2-2, with D possibly matching TRBD1 (6 bases). This CDR3 has 15 amino acids. The V gene's germline CDR1 is MNHEY and CDR2 SVGAGI. V lost 5 bases and J 7 bases, leaving 17 bases between the germline ends. The DNA of the CDR3 is TGTGCCAGCAGTACAACCCGAACAGGGTACGGGGAGCTGTTTTTT. It yields the protein CASSTTRTGYGELFF.

The table lists this clone with a count of one. J is TRBJ2-3 and V is TRBV5-1; unclear D gene. The CDR3 runs 14 residues. The V gene lost 0 bases and the J gene lost 3 bases, with 8 bases spanning the gap. Germline-derived CDR1 and CDR2 are SGHRS and YFSETQ. The CDR3 reads CASSLAGLTDTQYF. Written as DNA, the CDR3 is TGCGCCAGCAGCTTGGCTGGCTTAACAGATACGCAGTATTTT. The whole variable domain, filled in from reference TRBV5-1 and TRBJ2-3, reads KAGVTQTPRYLIKTRGQQVTLSCSPISGHRSVSWYQQTPGQGLQFLFEYFSETQRNKGNFPGRFSGRQFSNSRSEMNVSTLELGDSALYLCASSLAGLTDTQYFGPGTRLTVL.

V usage is TRBV19 and J usage is TRBJ1-1; D is unresolved. There are 12 residues in the CDR3. The germline gives CDR1 LNHDA, CDR2 SQIVND (reference sequence). Trimming left V 1 base short and J 9 bases short, with 9 bases between. The CDR3 sequence is CASSIGPAKAFF. CDR3 in DNA: TGTGCCAGTAGTATAGGGCCAGCGAAAGCTTTCTTT. Filled out from reference TRBV19 and TRBJ1-1, the complete variable domain reads DGGITQSPKYLFRKEGQNVTLSCEQNLNHDAMYWYRQDPGQGLRLIYYSQIVNDFQKGDIAEGYSVSREKKESFPLTVTSAQKNPTAFYLCASSIGPAKAFFGQGTRLTVV.

The chain couples TRBV2 to TRBJ2-7; 7 nucleotides match TRBD2. The CDR3 totals 12 residues. Germline CDR1 and CDR2: SNHLY and FYNNEI. Trimming at V came to 7 bases and at J to 3 bases, leaving 3 bases not matched to a gene. The chain's CDR3 is CASTGRRYEQYF. The CDR3, as DNA: TGTGCCAGCACCGGGAGGCGCTACGAGCAGTACTTC.

The chain has TRBV24-1 and TRBJ1-1; the D is unclear. V was clipped by 4 bases and J by 3 bases, with 8 bases between them. This CDR3 spans 13 amino acids. Germline CDR1 and CDR2: KGHDR and SFDVKD. The CDR3 DNA follows: TGTGCCACCAGTGACTCAGTTTACACTGAAGCTTTCTTT. This translates into CATSDSVYTEAFF.

This chain uses TRBV10-2 with TRBJ2-5; perhaps TRBD1 as D (6 bases). The V end was cut by 3 bases, the J end by 3 bases, with 8 bases between. In germline, CDR1 is WSHSY, CDR2 SAAADI. The CDR3 has 13 residues. For the CDR3, the DNA is TGCGCCAGCAGTGATAACAGGGAAGAGACCCAGTACTTC. Its protein is CASSDNREETQYF.

This clone was found once. The genes are TRBV7-2 and TRBJ1-2; D is undetermined. This CDR3 has 14 amino acids. Trimming pared 1 base from V and 0 bases from J, leaving 6 bases between. Germline V CDR1 and CDR2: SGHTA, FQGNSA. This CDR3 is CASSLGVPNYGYTF. The CDR3, as DNA: TGTGCCAGCAGCTTAGGAGTTCCTAACTATGGCTACACCTTC.

The V and J genes are TRBV4-2 and TRBJ2-1; 10 bases are a match to TRBD2. The CDR3 has 17 residues. J was trimmed by 7 bases and V by 4 bases; bases with no gene match: 13. CDR1 and CDR2 (germline): LGHNA, YNFKEQ. CDR3 sequence (DNA): TGTGCCAGCAGCCTTTCCGGGCCTAGCGGGGGTGGGAATGAGCAGTTCTTC. Amino acid sequence: CASSLSGPSGGGNEQFF.

This chain joins TRBV24-1 and TRBJ2-3; 9 nucleotides agree with TRBD1. Germline lookup yields CDR1 KGHDR and CDR2 SFDVKD. V lost 3 bases and J lost 4; bases outside the gene matches: 4. This CDR3 is built from 15 residues. CDR3 DNA sequence: TGTGCCACCAGTGATCGGACAGGGGACCCAGATACGCAGTATTTT. Protein product: CATSDRTGDPDTQYF.

The chain has TRBV10-3 and TRBJ2-5; tentative D call: TRBD2 (5 bases). Deletions cut 0 bases from V and 4 bases from J, with 18 bases between. Germline V lookup: CDR1 ENHRY, CDR2 SYGVKD. The length of the CDR3 is 17 residues. The CDR3 reads CAISESVPSGEGETQYF. In nucleotides, the CDR3 is TGTGCCATCAGTGAGTCGGTACCCAGCGGAGAGGGAGAGACCCAGTACTTC.

The genes are TRBV24-1 and TRBJ2-5; TRBD1 matches 8 bases. CDR1 is KGHDR and CDR2 is SFDVKD in the germline V gene. The J segment lost 3 bases and the V segment lost 11 bases, leaving 10 bases of the junction unmatched. This CDR3 region has 14 residues. The CDR3 nucleotides are TGTGCCAACTGGACAGGGCGATTAAAAGAGACCCAGTACTTC. Translated: CANWTGRLKETQYF.

J is TRBJ2-7 and V is TRBV2; 12 bases agree with TRBD1. Germline CDR1 reads SNHLY; CDR2 reads FYNNEI. After removal of 6 bases from V and 3 bases from J, the junction contained 9 bases not matched to a gene. This CDR3 is 16 amino acids long. CDR3 nucleotide sequence: TGTGCCAGCAGATCCGGGACAGGGGGCGCATTCTACGAGCAGTACTTC. Protein: CASRSGTGGAFYEQYF.

The V call is TRBV28, the J call TRBJ2-2, with a weak D call TRBD2 (7 bases). This CDR3 comprises 20 residues. Germline CDR1 and CDR2: MDHEN and SYDVKM. Trimming removed 10 bases from V and 5 bases from J, with 35 bases in between. In nucleotides, the CDR3 is TGTGCCACCCATACCACCTGGATGTTGTTCCGAGGGGGAGGGACCGGGGAGCTGTTTTTT. This encodes CATHTTWMLFRGGGTGELFF.

This rearrangement joins TRBV20-1 to TRBJ2-1, with a possible D match to TRBD2 (5 bases). CDR3 length: 14 residues. Trimming cost V 3 bases and J 3 bases, with 12 bases left between them. Germline CDR1 and CDR2: DFQATT and SNEGSKA (reference sequence). The CDR3 DNA is TGCAGTGCTAGTCCCAGCGGACTCTACAATGAGCAGTTCTTC. Translation: CSASPSGLYNEQFF.

The genes are TRBV7-2 and TRBJ2-5; 12 bases align to TRBD2. CDR1 SGHTA and CDR2 FQGNSA come from the germline V gene. The V and J ends lost 1 base and 4 bases, in that order; junction bases with no gene match: 7. The length of the CDR3 is 17 residues. CDR3 bases: TGTGCCAGCAGCTTAGGCAGACTAGCGGGAGAAGGAGAGACCCAGTACTTC. Protein sequence: CASSLGRLAGEGETQYF.

This chain links TRBV19 with TRBJ2-1; 9 bases map to TRBD2. The V gene's germline CDR1 is LNHDA and CDR2 SQIVND (reference sequence). With V trimmed by 7 bases and J by 7 bases, 11 bases remained unmatched. The CDR3 is 15 residues long. Written as DNA, the CDR3 is TGTGCCAGTAATCCCCCGGGGGGACTAGCTAATGAGCAGTTCTTC. Translation: CASNPPGGLANEQFF.

The chain links TRBV7-9 to TRBJ1-6; 10 bases align to TRBD1. Germline V lookup: CDR1 SEHNR, CDR2 FQNEAQ (reference sequence). The CDR3 is 13 residues long. Trimming cost V 10 bases and J 6 bases; bases outside gene matches: 3. CDR3: CAIDRGPNSPLHF. Written as DNA, the CDR3 is TGTGCCATAGACAGGGGGCCTAATTCACCCCTCCACTTT. The full variable domain, completed using reference TRBV7-9 and TRBJ1-6, is DTGVSQNPRHKITKRGQNVTFRCDPISEHNRLYWYRQTLGQGPEFLTYFQNEAQLEKSRLLSDRFSAERPKGSFSTLEIQRTEQGDSAMYLCAIDRGPNSPLHFGNGTRLTVT.

This clone has a single count. The chain has TRBV6-5 and TRBJ2-7; D remains unclear. Trimming took off 7 bases at V and 9 bases at J, with 13 bases between the two ends. In germline, CDR1 is MNHEY, CDR2 SVGAGI. The CDR3 has 11 amino acids. Here the CDR3 DNA reads TGTGCCAGCATGGGTGAGGTTGGGCAGTACTTC. Translation: CASMGEVGQYF.